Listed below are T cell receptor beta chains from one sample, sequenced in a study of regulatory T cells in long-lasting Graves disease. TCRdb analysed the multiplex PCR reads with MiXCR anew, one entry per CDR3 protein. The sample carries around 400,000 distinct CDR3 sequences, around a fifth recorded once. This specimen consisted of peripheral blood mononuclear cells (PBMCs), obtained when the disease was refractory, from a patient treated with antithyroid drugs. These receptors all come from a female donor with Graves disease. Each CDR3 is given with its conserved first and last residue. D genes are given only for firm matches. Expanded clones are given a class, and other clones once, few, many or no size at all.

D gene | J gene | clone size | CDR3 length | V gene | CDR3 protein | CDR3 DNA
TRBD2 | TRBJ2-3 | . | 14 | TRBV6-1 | CASTPGLATDTQYF | TGTGCCAGCACCCCAGGACTAGCGACAGATACGCAGTATTTT
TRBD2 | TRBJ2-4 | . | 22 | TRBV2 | CASSAGTAGELAGAVAKNIQYF | TGTGCCAGCAGCGCCGGGACCGCCGGGGAACTAGCGGGAGCGGTAGCCAAAAACATTCAGTACTTC
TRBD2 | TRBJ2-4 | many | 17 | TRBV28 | CASSLRIGRLAKNIQYF | TGTGCCAGCAGTCTACGTATCGGGAGGCTAGCCAAAAACATTCAGTACTTC
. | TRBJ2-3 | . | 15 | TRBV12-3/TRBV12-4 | CASSLDDSLSDTQYF | TGTGCCAGCAGTTTAGACGACAGCCTTTCAGATACGCAGTATTTT
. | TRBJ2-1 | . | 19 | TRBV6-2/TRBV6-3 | CASSETYSSRQKSYNEQFF | TGTGCCAGCAGCGAAACCTATAGCAGCCGCCAAAAGTCCTACAATGAGCAGTTCTTC
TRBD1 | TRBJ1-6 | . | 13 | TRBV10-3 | CATLDRTNSPLHF | TGTGCCACCCTGGACAGGACAAATTCACCCCTCCACTTT
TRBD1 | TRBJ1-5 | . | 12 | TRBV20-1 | CSGGRGDQPQHF | TGCAGTGGAGGCAGGGGGGATCAGCCCCAGCATTTT
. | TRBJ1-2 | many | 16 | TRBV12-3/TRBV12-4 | CASSGSPGGANYGYTF | TGTGCCAGCAGTGGCTCCCCGGGGGGGGCGAACTATGGCTACACCTTC
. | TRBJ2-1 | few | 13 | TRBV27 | CASSAGLGNEQFF | TGTGCCAGCAGTGCCGGACTTGGCAATGAGCAGTTCTTC
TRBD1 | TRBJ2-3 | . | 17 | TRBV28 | CASSFARDRGRGDTQYF | TGTGCCAGCAGTTTCGCCCGGGACAGGGGGCGCGGAGATACGCAGTATTTT
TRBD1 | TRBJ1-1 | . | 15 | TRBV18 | CASSPPSRQGNWAFF | TGTGCCAGCTCCCCTCCCTCCCGACAGGGGAACTGGGCTTTCTTT
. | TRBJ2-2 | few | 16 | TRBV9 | CASSGKLGVYTGELFF | TGTGCCAGCAGCGGCAAACTGGGAGTGTACACCGGGGAGCTGTTTTTT
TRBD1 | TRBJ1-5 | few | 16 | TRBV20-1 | CSARPSDRSSNQPQHF | TGCAGTGCTCGTCCTTCGGACAGGAGTAGCAATCAGCCCCAGCATTTT
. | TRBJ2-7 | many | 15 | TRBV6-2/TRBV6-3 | CASSAPGGSTYEQYF | TGTGCCAGCAGCGCCCCAGGAGGTTCCACCTACGAGCAGTACTTC
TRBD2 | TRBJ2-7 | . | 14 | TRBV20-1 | CSASLGAGVHEQYF | TGCAGTGCGTCCCTCGGAGCGGGAGTGCACGAGCAGTACTTC